This T cell receptor beta chain is from a study of monozygotic twins with inflammatory bowel disease (dated by TCRdb to between 2018 and 2021). Context from the whole study: A total of some 30 monozygotic twin pairs were included in the full study, comprising nine German pairs (four IBD-concordant, five IBD-discordant) and 19 IBD-discordant Danish pairs. The search for disease-associated traits relied mainly on comparing IBD patients with their genetically identical healthy co-twins within discordant pairs. Each individual had, on average, about 151 000 unique TCRalpha sequences and 181 000 unique TCRbeta sequences available for analysis. Summary of the overall study and its limitations: Repertoire similarity did not differ between concordant and discordant twins, possibly due to limited statistical power. No single strong signal or clonotype linked to IBD turned up in the results, so the idea that one exists was not supported. IBD patients shared fewer clonotypes with other individuals than healthy twins did, most markedly in patients showing signs of disease activity. A decrease in TCRbeta repertoire diversity, as measured by inverse Simpson index, was observed in IBD patients compared with their healthy co-twins. Distinction between different T cell subtypes could not be achieved in the analysis. Differing immunosuppressive treatments among patients may have added background noise and inter-individual variability to the repertoires.

The library relied on 5' RACE. Preparation of each TCR library used roughly 3.5 ug of total RNA. cDNA was synthesized with SMARTScribe reverse transcriptase in eight separate reactions per sample. During cDNA synthesis, unique molecular identifiers containing a 6-nucleotide sample barcode were introduced by template switching. Amplification of TCRalpha and TCRbeta cDNA involved two nested PCRs of 16 and 9 cycles, and each PCR was followed by bead purification. Before amplification, the cDNA was both treated with uracil DNA-glycosylase and purified with the QIAquick PCR purification kit. The second PCR was the step at which Illumina TruSeq-compatible adapters and sample-specific barcodes were added. TapeStation and Qubit were used to check library quality and concentration, and 5 ng of each library was pooled. Pooled libraries were sequenced on an Illumina HiSeq2500 single-index Rapid Run with 2 x 100 bp reads and custom sequencing primers. Turning to the authors' computational methods: MiGEC version 1.2.6 was used for UMI-based consensus assembly to correct PCR and sequencing errors. MiXCR version 2.1.1 handled V(D)J alignment, clonotype assembly and CDR3 extraction. Gene usage, clonotype sharing and MAIT/NKT TCR abundance were normalised by analysing the top 1000, 10 000 and 20 000 clonotypes per sample. Diversity was computed as the inverse Simpson index with the vegan R package after downsampling to 27 000 UMIs. Paired Mann-Whitney U tests were applied to discordant twin pairs, with Benjamini-Hochberg correction for multiple testing. Following reprocessing of the reads by TCRdb, the data hold one row per CDR3 protein sequence and no DNA is available. These V and J calls derive from TCRdb rather than the authors' analysis. The sample's table lists a count of 440,000 or so distinct CDR3 sequences. The ten biggest clones cover around 2.5% of the sample.

From each donor, an approximately 2.5 ml peripheral blood sample was collected into PAXgene tubes and kept at -80 degrees C. Total RNA was isolated from whole blood with the PAXgene blood miRNA kit on an automated QIAcube, without T cell sorting. Deep TCRalpha and TCRbeta repertoire profiling with unique molecular barcoding was performed on peripheral blood of monozygotic twin pairs concordant or discordant for inflammatory bowel disease. For every twin pair, smoking habits were documented, and each individual was categorised as a current, former or never smoker. About this clonotype itself: Its antigen is unknown.

The receptor was derived from a human donor with ulcerative colitis or Crohn's disease, or a healthy co-twin of an affected twin (not recorded which). The sample was blood.

The CDR3 in this case is CASTFVGVSYNEQFF. The sequence links TRBV5-5 to TRBJ2-1; absent DNA, TCRdb's TRBD1 call cannot be checked. Counted from cysteine to phenylalanine, this CDR3 has 15 amino acids. No DNA accompanies this entry. CDR1 and CDR2 are read off the germline V gene (reference sequence) as SGHKS and YYEKEE.